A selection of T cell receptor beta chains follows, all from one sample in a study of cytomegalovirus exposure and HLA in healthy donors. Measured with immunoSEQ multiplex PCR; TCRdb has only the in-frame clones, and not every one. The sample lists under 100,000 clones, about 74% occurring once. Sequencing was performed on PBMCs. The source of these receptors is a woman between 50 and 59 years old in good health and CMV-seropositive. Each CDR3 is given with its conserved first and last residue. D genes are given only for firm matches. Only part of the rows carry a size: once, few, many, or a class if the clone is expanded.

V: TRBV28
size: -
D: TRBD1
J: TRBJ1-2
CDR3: CASGTFRQGRRFGGYTF
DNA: TGTGCCAGCGGGACGTTTAGACAGGGCCGCCGCTTTGGGGGCTACACCTTC

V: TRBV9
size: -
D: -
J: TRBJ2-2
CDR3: CASSVGIAGELFF
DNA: TGTGCCAGCAGCGTAGGGATAGCGGGGGAGCTGTTTTTT

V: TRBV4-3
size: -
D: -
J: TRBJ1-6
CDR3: CASSQSEGRNSPLHF
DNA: TGCGCCAGCAGCCAGTCGGAGGGTCGGAATTCACCCCTCCACTTT

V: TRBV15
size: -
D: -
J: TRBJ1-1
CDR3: CATSRDGRGNTEAFF
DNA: TGTGCCACCAGCAGAGACGGCAGGGGAAACACTGAAGCTTTCTTT

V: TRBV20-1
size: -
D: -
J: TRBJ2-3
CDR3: CSARAPGTQYF
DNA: TGCAGTGCTAGAGCTCCAGGTACGCAGTATTTT

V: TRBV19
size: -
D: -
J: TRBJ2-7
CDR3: CASGSVHGEQYF
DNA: TGTGCATCAGGGTCGGTTCATGGCGAGCAGTACTTC

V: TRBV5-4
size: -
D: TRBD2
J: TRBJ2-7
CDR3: CASSLGGLAGYYEQYF
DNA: TGTGCCAGCAGCTTGGGCGGGCTAGCGGGGTACTACGAGCAGTACTTC

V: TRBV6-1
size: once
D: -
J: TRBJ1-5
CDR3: CASDTGSSNQPQHF
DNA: TGTGCCAGCGACACAGGGTCGAGCAATCAGCCCCAGCATTTT

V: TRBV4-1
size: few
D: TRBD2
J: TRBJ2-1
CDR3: CASSNSGSNGNEQFF
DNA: TGCGCCAGCAGCAACAGCGGGAGTAACGGTAATGAGCAGTTCTTC

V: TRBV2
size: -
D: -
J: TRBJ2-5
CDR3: CASSSSRTARGETQYF
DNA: TGTGCCAGCAGTTCTTCTAGGACAGCCCGGGGAGAGACCCAGTACTTC

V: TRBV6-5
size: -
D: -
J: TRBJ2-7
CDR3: CASKRFGGSYEQYF
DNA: TGTGCCAGCAAAAGATTCGGGGGCTCCTACGAGCAGTACTTC

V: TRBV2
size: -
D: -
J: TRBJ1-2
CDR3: CASSPSNYGYTF
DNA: TGTGCCAGCAGCCCATCTAACTATGGCTACACCTTC

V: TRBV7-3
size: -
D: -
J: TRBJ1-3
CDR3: CASSLDGNSGNTIYF
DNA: TGTGCCAGCAGCTTAGACGGGAACTCTGGAAACACCATATATTTT

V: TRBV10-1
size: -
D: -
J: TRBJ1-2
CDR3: CASSEGQRYGYTF
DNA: TGCGCCAGCAGTGAAGGACAGCGCTATGGCTACACCTTC

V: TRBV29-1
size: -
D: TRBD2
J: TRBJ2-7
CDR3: CSVTNSGSYEQYF
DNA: TGCAGCGTCACCAATAGCGGGAGCTACGAGCAGTACTTC